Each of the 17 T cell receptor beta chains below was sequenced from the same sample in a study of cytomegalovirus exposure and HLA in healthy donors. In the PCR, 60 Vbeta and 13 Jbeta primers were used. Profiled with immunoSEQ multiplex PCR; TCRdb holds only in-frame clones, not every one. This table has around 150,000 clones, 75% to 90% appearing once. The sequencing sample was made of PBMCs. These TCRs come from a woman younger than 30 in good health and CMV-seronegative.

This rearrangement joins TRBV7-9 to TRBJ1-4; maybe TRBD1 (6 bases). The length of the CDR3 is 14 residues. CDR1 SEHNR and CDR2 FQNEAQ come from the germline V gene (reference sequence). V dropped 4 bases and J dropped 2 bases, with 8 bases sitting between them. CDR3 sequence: CASSYRGTNEKLFF. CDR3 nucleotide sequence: TGTGCCAGCAGCTATAGGGGGACTAATGAAAAACTGTTTTTT.

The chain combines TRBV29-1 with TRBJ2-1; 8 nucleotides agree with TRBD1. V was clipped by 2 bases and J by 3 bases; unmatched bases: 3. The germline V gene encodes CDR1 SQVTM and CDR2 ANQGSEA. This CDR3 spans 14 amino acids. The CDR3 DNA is TGCAGCGTTGAAACGGACAGGGTCTACAATGAGCAGTTCTTC. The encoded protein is CSVETDRVYNEQFF.

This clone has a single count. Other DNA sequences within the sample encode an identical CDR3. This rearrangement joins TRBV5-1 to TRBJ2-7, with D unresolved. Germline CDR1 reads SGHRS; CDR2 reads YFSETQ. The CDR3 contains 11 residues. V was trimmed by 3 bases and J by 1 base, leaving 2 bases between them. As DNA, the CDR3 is TGCGCCAGCAGCTCATCCTACGAGCAGTACTTC. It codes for CASSSSYEQYF.

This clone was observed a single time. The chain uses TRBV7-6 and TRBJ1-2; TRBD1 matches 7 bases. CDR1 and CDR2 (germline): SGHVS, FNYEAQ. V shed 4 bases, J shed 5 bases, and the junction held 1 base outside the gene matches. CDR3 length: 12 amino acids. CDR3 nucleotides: TGTGCCAGCAGCTCAGGGGGGTATGGCTACACCTTC. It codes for CASSSGGYGYTF.

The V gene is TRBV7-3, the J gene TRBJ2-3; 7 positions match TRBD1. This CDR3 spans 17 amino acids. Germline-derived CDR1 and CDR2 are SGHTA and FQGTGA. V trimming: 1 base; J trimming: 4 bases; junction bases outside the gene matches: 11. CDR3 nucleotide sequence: TGTGCCAGCAGCTTAATTGGGGGACAGCAATATTCAGATACGCAGTATTTT. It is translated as CASSLIGGQQYSDTQYF.

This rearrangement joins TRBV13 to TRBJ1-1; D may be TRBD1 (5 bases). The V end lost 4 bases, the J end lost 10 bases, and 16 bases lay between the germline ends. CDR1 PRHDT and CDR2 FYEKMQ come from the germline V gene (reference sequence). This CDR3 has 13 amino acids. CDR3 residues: CASSWGEDSRAFF. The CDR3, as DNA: TGTGCCAGCAGCTGGGGGGAGGATTCAAGAGCTTTCTTT. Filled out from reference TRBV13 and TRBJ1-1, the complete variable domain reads AAGVIQSPRHLIKEKRETATLKCYPIPRHDTVYWYQQGPGQDPQFLISFYEKMQSDKGSIPDRFSAQQFSDYHSELNMSSLELGDSALYFCASSWGEDSRAFFGQGTRLTVV.

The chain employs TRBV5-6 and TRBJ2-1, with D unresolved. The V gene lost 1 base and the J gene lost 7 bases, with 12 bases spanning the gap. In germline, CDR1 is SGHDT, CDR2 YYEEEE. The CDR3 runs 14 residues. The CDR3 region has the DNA TGTGCCAGCAGCTTGCCCCGGCTGCGGAATGAGCAGTTCTTC. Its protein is CASSLPRLRNEQFF.

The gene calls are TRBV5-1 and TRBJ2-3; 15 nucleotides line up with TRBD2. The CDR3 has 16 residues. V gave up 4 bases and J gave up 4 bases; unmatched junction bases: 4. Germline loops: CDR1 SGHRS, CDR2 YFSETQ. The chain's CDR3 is CASSRTSGGVADTQYF. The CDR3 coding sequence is TGCGCCAGCAGCCGGACTAGCGGGGGGGTGGCAGATACGCAGTATTTT.

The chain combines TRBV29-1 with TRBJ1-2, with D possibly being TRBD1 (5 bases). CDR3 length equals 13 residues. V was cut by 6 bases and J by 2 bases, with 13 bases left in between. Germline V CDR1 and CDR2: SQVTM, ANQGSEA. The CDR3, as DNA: TGCAGCGTAGACATGACAGACAACTATGGCTACACCTTC. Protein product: CSVDMTDNYGYTF. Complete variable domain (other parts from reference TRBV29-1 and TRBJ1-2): SAVISQKPSRDICQRGTSLTIQCQVDSQVTMMFWYRQQPGQSLTLIATANQGSEATYESGFVIDKFPISRPNLTFSTLTVSNMSPEDSSIYLCSVDMTDNYGYTFGSGTRLTVV.

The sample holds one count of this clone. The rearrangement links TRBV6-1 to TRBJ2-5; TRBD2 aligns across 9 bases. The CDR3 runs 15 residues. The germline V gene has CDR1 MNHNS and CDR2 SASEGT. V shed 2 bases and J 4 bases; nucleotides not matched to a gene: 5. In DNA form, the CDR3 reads TGTGCCAGCAGTGAACGCGGGGGGGCCGGAGAGACCCAGTACTTC. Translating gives CASSERGGAGETQYF.

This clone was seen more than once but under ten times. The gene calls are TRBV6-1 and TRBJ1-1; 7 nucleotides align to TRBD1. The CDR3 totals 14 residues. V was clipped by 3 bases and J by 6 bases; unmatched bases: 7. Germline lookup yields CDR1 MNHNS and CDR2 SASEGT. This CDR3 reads CASSDRAGGAEAFF. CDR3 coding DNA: TGTGCCAGCAGTGATAGGGCAGGGGGTGCTGAAGCTTTCTTT.

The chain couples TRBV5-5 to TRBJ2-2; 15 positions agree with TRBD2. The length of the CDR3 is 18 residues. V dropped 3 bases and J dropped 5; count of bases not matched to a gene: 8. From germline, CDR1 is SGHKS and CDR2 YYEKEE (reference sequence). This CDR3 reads CASSSIGLAGGWTGELFF. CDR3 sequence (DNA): TGTGCCAGCAGCTCGATCGGACTAGCGGGGGGGTGGACCGGGGAGCTGTTTTTT. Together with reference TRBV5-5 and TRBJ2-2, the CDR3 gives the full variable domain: DAGVTQSPTHLIKTRGQQVTLRCSPISGHKSVSWYQQVLGQGPQFIFQYYEKEERGRGNFPDRFSARQFPNYSSELNVNALLLGDSALYLCASSSIGLAGGWTGELFFGEGSRLTVL.

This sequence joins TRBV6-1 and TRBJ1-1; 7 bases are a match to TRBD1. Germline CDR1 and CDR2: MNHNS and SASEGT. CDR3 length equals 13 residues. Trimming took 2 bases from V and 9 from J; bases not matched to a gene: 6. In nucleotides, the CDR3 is TGTGCCAGCAGTGAAACAGGGGAGTTACAAGCTTTCTTT. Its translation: CASSETGELQAFF.

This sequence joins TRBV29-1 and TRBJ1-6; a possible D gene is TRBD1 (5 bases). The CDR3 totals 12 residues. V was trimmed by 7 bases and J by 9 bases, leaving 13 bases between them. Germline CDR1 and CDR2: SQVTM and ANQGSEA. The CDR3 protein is CSGTPTVSPLHF. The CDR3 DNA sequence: TGCAGCGGGACACCCACGGTTTCACCCCTCCACTTT.

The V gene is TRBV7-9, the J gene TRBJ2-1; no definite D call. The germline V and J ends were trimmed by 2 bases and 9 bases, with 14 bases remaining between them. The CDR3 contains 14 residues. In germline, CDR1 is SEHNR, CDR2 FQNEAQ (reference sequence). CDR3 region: CASSLMSSSSEQFF. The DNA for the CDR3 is TGTGCCAGCAGCTTAATGAGTAGTTCGAGTGAGCAGTTCTTC.

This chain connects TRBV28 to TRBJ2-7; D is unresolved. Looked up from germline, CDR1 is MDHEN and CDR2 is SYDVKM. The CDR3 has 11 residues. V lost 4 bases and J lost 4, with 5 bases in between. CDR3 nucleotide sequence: TGTGCCAGCAGTTCCTTTTACGAGCAGTACTTC. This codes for CASSSFYEQYF.

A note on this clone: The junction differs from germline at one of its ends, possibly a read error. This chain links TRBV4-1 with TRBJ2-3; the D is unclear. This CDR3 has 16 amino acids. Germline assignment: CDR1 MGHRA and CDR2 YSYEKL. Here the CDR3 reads CTSSQVRARLTDTQYF. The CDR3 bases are TGCACCAGCAGCCAAGTAAGAGCGCGCCTGACAGATACGCAGTATTTT.